This TCR beta chain was documented in a study of T cell repertoires in cytomegalovirus infection. Study-wide results and caveats: Within the response measured ex vivo, HLA-C-restricted CMV-specific TCR beta clonotypes were dominant.

Comments on this clonotype: Antigen specificity is unknown.

TCRdb processed the reads anew with MiXCR; each CDR3 protein has one entry. This sample has approximately 500,000 distinct CDR3 sequences, with around 35% found just once. The germline V gene encodes CDR1 LGHNA and CDR2 YSLEER. The CDR3 contains 15 residues. Trimming removed 0 bases from V and 1 base from J, with 10 bases in between. The chain couples TRBV4-3 to TRBJ2-7, with D unclear. The specimen was cultured PBMCs, collected from culture after CMV antigen stimulation. This TCR derives from a human donor in good health (CMV status not recorded). Some clones in this sample may be carry-over from other donors' samples. The CDR3 DNA follows: TGCGCCAGCAGCCAAGAGGCGGCTCCATCCTACGAGCAGTACGTC. Translating it yields CASSQEAAPSYEQYV.